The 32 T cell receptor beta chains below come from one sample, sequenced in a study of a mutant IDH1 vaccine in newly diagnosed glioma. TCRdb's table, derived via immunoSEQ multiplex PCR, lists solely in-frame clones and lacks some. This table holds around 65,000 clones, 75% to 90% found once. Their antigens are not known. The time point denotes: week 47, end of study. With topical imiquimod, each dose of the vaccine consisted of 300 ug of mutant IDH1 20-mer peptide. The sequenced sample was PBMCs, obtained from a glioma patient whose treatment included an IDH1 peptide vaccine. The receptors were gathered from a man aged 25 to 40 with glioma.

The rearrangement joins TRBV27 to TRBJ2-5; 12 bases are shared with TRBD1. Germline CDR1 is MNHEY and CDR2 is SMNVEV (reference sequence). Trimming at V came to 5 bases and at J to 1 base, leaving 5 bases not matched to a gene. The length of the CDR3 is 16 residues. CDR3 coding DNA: TGTGCCAGCAGTCTGGGGACAGGGGGCTTCCAAGAGACCCAGTACTTC. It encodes CASSLGTGGFQETQYF.

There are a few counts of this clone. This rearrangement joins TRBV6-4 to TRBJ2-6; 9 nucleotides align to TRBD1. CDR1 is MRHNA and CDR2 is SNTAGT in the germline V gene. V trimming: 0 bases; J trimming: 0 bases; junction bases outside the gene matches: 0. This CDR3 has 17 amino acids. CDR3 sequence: CASSDSTGGSGANVLTF. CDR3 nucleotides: TGTGCCAGCAGTGACTCGACAGGGGGCTCTGGGGCCAACGTCCTGACTTTC.

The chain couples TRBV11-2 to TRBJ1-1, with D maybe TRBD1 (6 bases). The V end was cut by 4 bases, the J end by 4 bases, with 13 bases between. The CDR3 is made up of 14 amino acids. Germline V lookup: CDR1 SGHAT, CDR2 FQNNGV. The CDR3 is CASSSFRGGTEAFF. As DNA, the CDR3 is TGTGCCAGCAGCTCCTTCAGGGGCGGCACTGAAGCTTTCTTT.

The CDR3 sequence: CASSLSSPAWTGGEQYF. The CDR3 nucleotides are TGCGCCAGCAGCTTGAGTAGTCCCGCCTGGACCGGGGGCGAGCAGTACTTC. V gene TRBV5-1 combines with J gene TRBJ2-7, with D maybe TRBD2 (6 bases). Trimming stripped 1 base from V and 6 bases from J, with 23 bases between. CDR1 SGHRS and CDR2 YFSETQ come from the germline V gene. This CDR3 spans 17 amino acids.

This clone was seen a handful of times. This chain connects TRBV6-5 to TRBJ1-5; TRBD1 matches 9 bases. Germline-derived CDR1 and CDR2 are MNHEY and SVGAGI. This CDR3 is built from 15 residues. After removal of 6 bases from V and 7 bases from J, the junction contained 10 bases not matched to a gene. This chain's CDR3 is CASRIDGQGRQPQHF. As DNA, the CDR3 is TGTGCCAGCAGGATAGACGGACAGGGGAGACAGCCCCAGCATTTT.

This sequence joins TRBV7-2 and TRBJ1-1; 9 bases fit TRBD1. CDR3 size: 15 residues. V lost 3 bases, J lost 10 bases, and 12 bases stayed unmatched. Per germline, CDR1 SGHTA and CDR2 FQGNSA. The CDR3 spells CASSFGTGFVNTAFF. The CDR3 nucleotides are TGTGCCAGCAGCTTCGGGACAGGGTTCGTAAATACAGCTTTCTTT.

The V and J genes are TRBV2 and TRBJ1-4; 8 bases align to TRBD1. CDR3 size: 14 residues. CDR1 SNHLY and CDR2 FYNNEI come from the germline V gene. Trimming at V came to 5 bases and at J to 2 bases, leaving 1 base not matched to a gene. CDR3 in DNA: TGTGCCAGCAGTCACAGGGGGACTAATGAAAAACTGTTTTTT. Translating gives CASSHRGTNEKLFF. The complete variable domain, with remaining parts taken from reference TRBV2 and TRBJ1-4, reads EPEVTQTPSHQVTQMGQEVILRCVPISNHLYFYWYRQILGQKVEFLVSFYNNEISEKSEIFDDQFSVERPDGSNFTLKIRSTKLEDSAMYFCASSHRGTNEKLFFGSGTQLSVL.

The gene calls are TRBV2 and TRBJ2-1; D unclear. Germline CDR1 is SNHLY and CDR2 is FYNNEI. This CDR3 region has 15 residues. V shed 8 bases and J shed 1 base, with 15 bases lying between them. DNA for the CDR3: TGTGCCAGCGGTTCAGGAGAATATTCCTACAATGAGCAGTTCTTC. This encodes CASGSGEYSYNEQFF.

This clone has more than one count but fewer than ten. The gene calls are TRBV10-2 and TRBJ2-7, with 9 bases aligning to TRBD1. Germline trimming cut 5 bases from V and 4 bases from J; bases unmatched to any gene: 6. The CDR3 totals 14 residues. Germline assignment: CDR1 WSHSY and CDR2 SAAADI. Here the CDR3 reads CASSWGQGTYEQYF. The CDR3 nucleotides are TGCGCCAGCAGTTGGGGACAGGGTACTTACGAGCAGTACTTC.

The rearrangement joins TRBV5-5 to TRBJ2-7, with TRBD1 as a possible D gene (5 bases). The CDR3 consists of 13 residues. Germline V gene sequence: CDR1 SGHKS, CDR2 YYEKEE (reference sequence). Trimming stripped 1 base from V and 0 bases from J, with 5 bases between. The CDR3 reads CASSLTGSYEQYF. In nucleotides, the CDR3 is TGTGCCAGCAGCTTGACAGGCTCCTACGAGCAGTACTTC.

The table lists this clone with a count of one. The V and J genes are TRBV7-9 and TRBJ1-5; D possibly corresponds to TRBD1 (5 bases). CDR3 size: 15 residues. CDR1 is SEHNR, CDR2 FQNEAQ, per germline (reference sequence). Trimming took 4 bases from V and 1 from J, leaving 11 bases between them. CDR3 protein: CASSSGGGSNQPQHF. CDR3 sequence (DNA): TGTGCCAGCAGCTCTGGGGGGGGAAGCAATCAGCCCCAGCATTTT.

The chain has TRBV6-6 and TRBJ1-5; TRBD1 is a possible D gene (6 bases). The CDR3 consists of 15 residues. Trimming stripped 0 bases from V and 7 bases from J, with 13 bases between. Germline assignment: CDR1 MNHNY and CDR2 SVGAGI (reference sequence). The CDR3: CASSYSGQQTQPQHF. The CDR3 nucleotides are TGTGCCAGCAGTTACTCCGGACAGCAGACACAGCCCCAGCATTTT.

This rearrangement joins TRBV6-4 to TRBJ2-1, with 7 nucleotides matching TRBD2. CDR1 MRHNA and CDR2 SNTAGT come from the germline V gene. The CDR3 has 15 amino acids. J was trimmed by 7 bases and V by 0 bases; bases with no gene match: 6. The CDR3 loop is CASSDSRGGWNEQFF. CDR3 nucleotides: TGTGCCAGCAGTGACTCCCGCGGGGGTTGGAATGAGCAGTTCTTC.

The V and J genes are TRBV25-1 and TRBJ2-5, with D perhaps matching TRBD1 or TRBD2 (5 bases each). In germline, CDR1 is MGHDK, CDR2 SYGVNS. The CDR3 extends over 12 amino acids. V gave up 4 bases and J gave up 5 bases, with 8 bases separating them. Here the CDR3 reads CASSGGGETQYF. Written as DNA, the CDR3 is TGTGCCAGCAGTGGGGGCGGGGAGACCCAGTACTTC.

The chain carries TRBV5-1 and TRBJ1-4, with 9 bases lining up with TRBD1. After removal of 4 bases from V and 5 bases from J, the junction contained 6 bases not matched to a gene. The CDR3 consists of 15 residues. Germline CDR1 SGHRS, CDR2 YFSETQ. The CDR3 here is CASSPSGQGNEKLFF. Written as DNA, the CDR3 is TGCGCCAGCAGCCCTTCGGGACAGGGCAATGAAAAACTGTTTTTT. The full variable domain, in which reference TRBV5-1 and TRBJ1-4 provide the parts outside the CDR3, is KAGVTQTPRYLIKTRGQQVTLSCSPISGHRSVSWYQQTPGQGLQFLFEYFSETQRNKGNFPGRFSGRQFSNSRSEMNVSTLELGDSALYLCASSPSGQGNEKLFFGSGTQLSVL.

CDR3 protein: CASSIGGGFYEQYF. The CDR3 nucleotides read TGTGCCAGTAGTATAGGTGGGGGATTCTACGAGCAGTACTTC. V and J are TRBV19 and TRBJ2-7, with D possibly called TRBD1 or TRBD2 (5 bases each). CDR1 and CDR2 from the germline V gene are LNHDA and SQIVND (reference sequence). The CDR3 is 14 amino acids. Between the trimmed V and J ends, which lost 1 base and 3 bases, there was a span of 10 bases.

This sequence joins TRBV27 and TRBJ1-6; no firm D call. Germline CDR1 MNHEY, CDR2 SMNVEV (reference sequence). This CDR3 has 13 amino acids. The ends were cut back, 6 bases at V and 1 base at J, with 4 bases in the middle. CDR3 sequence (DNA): TGTGCCAGCAGGGTATCCTATAATTCACCCCTCCACTTT. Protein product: CASRVSYNSPLHF.

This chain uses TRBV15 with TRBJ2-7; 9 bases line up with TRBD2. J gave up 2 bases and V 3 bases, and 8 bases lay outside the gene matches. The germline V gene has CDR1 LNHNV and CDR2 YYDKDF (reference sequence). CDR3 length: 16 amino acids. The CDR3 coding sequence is TGTGCCACCAGCAGGGGGAGCGGGGGGTTCGCCTACGAGCAGTACTTC. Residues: CATSRGSGGFAYEQYF.

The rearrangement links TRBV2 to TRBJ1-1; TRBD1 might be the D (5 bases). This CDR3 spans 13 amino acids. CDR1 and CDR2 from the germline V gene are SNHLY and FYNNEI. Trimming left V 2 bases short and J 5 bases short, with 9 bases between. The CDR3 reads CASSEPPGTEAFF. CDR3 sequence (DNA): TGTGCCAGCAGTGAACCCCCAGGGACTGAAGCTTTCTTT.

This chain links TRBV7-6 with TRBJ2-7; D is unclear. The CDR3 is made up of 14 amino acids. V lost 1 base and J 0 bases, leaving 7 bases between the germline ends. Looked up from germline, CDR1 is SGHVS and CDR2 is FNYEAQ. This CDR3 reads CASSLGPDSYEQYF. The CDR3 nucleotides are TGTGCCAGCAGCTTAGGCCCAGACTCCTACGAGCAGTACTTC.

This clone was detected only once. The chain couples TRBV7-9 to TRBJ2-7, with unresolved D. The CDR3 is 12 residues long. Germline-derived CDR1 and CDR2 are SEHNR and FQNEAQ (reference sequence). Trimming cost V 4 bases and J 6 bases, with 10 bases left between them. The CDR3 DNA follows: TGTGCCAGCAGCTCGGGCCTCCTCGAGCAGTACTTC. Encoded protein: CASSSGLLEQYF. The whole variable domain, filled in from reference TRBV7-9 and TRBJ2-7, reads DTGVSQNPRHKITKRGQNVTFRCDPISEHNRLYWYRQTLGQGPEFLTYFQNEAQLEKSRLLSDRFSAERPKGSFSTLEIQRTEQGDSAMYLCASSSGLLEQYFGPGTRLTVT.

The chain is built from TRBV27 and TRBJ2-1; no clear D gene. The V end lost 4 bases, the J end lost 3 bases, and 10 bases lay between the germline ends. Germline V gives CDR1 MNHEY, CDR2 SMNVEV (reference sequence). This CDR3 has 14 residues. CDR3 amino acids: CASSSLRDYNEQFF. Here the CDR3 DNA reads TGTGCCAGCAGTTCCCTTCGCGACTACAATGAGCAGTTCTTC.

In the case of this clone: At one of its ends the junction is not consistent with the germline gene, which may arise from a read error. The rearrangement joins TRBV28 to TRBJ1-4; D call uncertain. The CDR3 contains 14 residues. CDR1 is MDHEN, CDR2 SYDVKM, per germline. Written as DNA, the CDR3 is TGTGCCAGCAATCGGGTAGCTACAAATGGAAAACTGTTTTTT. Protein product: CASNRVATNGKLFF.

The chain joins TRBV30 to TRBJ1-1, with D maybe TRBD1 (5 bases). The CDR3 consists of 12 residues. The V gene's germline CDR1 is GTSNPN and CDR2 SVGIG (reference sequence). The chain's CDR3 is CGTMQGWTEAFF. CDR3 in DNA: TGTGGGACAATGCAGGGATGGACTGAAGCTTTCTTT.

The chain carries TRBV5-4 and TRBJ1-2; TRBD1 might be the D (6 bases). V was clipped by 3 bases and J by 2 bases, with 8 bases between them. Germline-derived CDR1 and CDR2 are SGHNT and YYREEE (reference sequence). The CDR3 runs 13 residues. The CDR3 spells CASSSTGNYGYTF. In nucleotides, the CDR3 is TGTGCCAGCAGCTCTACAGGGAACTATGGCTACACCTTC.

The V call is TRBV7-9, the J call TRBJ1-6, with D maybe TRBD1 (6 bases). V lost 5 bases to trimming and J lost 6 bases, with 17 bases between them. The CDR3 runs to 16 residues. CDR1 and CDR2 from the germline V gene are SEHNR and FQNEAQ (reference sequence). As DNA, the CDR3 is TGTGCCAGCAGCGTCTTTTTCGGGGGGCGTAATTCACCCCTCCACTTT. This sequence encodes CASSVFFGGRNSPLHF.

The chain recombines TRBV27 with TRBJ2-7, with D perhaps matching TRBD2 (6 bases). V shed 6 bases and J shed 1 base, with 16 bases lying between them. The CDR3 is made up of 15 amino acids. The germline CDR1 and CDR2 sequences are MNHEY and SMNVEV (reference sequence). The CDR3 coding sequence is TGTGCCAGCAGCCTCGGGGCGGGGAGGTCCTACGAGCAGTACTTC. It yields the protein CASSLGAGRSYEQYF.

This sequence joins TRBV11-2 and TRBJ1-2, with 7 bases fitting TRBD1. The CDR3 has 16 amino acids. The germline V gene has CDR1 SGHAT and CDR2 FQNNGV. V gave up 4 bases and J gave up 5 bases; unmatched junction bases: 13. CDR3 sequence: CASSSFSDRAQYGYTF. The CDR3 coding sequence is TGTGCCAGCAGCTCCTTTAGTGACAGGGCGCAGTATGGCTACACCTTC.

The CDR3 bases are TGTGCCAGCAGCTCGCACCTCGGGGGGCCAAACACCGGGGAGCTGTTTTTT. Translated, it gives CASSSHLGGPNTGELFF. J is TRBJ2-2 and V is TRBV5-4; perhaps TRBD2 as D (7 bases). This CDR3 comprises 17 residues. V lost 3 bases, J lost 2 bases, and 17 bases lay in between. Germline V gene data show CDR1 as SGHNT and CDR2 as YYREEE (reference sequence).

CDR3 in DNA: TGTGCCAGCAGCGGAGACGGGGGGGCCCTCGACGAGCAGTACTTC. Encoded protein: CASSGDGGALDEQYF. The V gene is TRBV9, the J gene TRBJ2-7; 8 positions agree with TRBD2. The CDR3 runs to 15 residues. CDR1 is SGDLS and CDR2 is YYNGEE in the germline V gene. V trimming: 3 bases; J trimming: 5 bases; junction bases outside the gene matches: 10.

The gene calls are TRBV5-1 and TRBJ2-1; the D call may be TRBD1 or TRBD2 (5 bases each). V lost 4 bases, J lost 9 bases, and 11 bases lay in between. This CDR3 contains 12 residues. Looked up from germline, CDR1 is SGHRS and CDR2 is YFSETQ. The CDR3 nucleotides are TGCGCCAGCAGCCTGGGACGCGGTGAGCAGTTCTTC. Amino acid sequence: CASSLGRGEQFF.

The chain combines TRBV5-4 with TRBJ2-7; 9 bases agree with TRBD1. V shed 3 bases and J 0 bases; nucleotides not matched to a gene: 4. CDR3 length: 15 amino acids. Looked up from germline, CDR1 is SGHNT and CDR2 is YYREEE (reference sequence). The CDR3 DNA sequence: TGTGCCAGCAGCTCCGGGACAGGGAGCTCCTACGAGCAGTACTTC. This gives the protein CASSSGTGSSYEQYF. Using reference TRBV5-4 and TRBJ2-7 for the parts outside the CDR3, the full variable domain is ETGVTQSPTHLIKTRGQQVTLRCSSQSGHNTVSWYQQALGQGPQFIFQYYREEENGRGNFPPRFSGLQFPNYSSELNVNALELDDSALYLCASSSGTGSSYEQYFGPGTRLTVT.